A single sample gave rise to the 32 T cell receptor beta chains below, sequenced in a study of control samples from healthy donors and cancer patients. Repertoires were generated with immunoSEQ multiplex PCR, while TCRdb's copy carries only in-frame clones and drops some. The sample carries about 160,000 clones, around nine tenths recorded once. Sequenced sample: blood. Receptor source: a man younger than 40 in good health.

This CDR3 is CASSAERRTTEAFF. The CDR3 DNA reads TGTGCCAGCAGTGCGGAGAGGCGAACCACTGAAGCTTTCTTT. This chain links TRBV27 with TRBJ1-1, with D hard to call. V was cut by 5 bases and J by 4 bases, with 14 bases left in between. The CDR3 is made up of 14 amino acids. Germline-derived CDR1 and CDR2 are MNHEY and SMNVEV (reference sequence).

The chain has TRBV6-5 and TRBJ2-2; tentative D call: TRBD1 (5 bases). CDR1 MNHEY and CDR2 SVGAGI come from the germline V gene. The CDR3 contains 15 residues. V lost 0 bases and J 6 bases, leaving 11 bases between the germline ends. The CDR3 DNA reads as TGTGCCAGCAGTTACTCGACTCAGGGCTCCGGGGAGCTGTTTTTT. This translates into CASSYSTQGSGELFF.

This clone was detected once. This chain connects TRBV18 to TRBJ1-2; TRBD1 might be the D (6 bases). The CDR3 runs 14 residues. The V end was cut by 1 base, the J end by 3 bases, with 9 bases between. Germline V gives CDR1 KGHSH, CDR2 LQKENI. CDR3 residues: CASSPRGPYYGYTF. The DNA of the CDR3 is TGTGCCAGCTCACCACGGGGGCCCTACTATGGCTACACCTTC.

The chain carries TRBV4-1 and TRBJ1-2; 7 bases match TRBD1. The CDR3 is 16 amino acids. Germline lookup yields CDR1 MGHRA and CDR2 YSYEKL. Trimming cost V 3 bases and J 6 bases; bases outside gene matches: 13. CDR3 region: CASSQVEGAEVDGYTF. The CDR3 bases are TGCGCCAGCAGCCAGGTTGAGGGGGCGGAGGTCGATGGCTACACCTTC.

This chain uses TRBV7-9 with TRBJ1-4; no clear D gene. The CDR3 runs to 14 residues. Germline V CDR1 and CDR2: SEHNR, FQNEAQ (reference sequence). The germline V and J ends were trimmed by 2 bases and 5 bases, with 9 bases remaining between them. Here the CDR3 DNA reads TGTGCCAGCAGCTTACCCAGATCCAATGAAAAACTGTTTTTT. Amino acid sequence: CASSLPRSNEKLFF.

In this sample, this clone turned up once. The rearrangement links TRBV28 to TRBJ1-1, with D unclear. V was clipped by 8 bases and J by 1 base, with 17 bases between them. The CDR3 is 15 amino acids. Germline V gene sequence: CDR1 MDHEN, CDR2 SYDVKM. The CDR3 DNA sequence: TGTGCCAGCCAGACGGCGGGCCGGAGGAACACTGAAGCTTTCTTT. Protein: CASQTAGRRNTEAFF.

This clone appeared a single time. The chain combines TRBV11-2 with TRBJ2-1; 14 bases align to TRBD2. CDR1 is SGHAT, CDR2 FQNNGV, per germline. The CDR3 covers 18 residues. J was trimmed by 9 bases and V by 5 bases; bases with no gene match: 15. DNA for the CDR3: TGTGCCAGCAGCCCCCCTAGACTAGCGGGAGGGGTATTCATTGAGCAGTTCTTC. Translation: CASSPPRLAGGVFIEQFF.

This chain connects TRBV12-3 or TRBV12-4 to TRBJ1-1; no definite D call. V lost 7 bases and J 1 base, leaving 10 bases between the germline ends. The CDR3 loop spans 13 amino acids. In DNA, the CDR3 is TGTGCCAGCACCTATGACGGGAACACTGAAGCTTTCTTT. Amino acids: CASTYDGNTEAFF.

In nucleotides, the CDR3 is TGTGCCAGCAGCTCCAGCTCCTACGAGCAGTACTTC. It encodes CASSSSSYEQYF. The chain uses TRBV7-9 and TRBJ2-7; D is unresolved. The CDR3 has 12 amino acids. CDR1 and CDR2 (germline): SEHNR, FQNEAQ (reference sequence). Trimming cost V 4 bases and J 0 bases, with 4 bases left between them.

CDR3 loop: CASSLGHSNTMNTEAFF. The CDR3 DNA follows: TGCGCCAGCAGCTTGGGACACTCAAACACTATGAACACTGAAGCTTTCTTT. This chain joins TRBV5-1 and TRBJ1-1; D remains ambiguous. CDR1 and CDR2 from the germline V gene are SGHRS and YFSETQ. The CDR3 covers 17 residues. The ends were cut back, 0 bases at V and 0 bases at J, with 15 bases in the middle.

CDR3 loop: CSVRKFGDMNTEAFF. CDR3 DNA sequence: TGCAGCGTCCGTAAGTTTGGGGACATGAACACTGAAGCTTTCTTT. The chain has TRBV29-1 and TRBJ1-1; D perhaps matches TRBD1 (6 bases). With 6 bases removed from V and 0 bases from J, the gap between germline ends came to 17 bases. This CDR3 is built from 15 residues. Germline V CDR1 and CDR2: SQVTM, ANQGSEA.

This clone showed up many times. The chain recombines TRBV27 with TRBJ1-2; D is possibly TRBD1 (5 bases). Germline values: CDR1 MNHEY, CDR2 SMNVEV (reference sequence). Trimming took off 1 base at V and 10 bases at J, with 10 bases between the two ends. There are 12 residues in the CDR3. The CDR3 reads CASSLWGGDYTF. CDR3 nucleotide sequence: TGTGCCAGCAGTTTATGGGGGGGTGACTACACCTTC.

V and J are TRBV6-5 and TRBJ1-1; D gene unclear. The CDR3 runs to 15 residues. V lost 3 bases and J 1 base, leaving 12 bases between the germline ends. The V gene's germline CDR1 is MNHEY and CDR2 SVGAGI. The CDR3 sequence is CASSYFSPGNTEAFF. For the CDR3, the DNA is TGTGCCAGCAGTTATTTCAGTCCGGGGAACACTGAAGCTTTCTTT.

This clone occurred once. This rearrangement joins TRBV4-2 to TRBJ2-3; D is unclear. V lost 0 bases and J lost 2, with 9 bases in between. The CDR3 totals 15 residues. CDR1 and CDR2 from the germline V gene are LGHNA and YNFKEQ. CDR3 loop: CASSQDPLPTDTQYF. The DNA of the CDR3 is TGTGCCAGCAGCCAAGATCCACTACCCACAGATACGCAGTATTTT.

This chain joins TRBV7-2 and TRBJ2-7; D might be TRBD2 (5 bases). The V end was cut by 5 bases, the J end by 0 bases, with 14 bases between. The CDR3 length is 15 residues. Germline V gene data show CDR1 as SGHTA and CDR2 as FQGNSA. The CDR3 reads CASSPWTGSSYEQYF. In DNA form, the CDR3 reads TGTGCCAGCAGCCCGTGGACTGGAAGCTCCTACGAGCAGTACTTC.

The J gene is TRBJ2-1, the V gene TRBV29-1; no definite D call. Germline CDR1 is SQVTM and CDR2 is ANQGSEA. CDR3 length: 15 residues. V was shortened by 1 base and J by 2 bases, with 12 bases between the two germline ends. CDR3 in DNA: TGCAGCGTTGAAGTGCTGGGAAGGGCCTACAATGAGCAGTTCTTC. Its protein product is CSVEVLGRAYNEQFF.

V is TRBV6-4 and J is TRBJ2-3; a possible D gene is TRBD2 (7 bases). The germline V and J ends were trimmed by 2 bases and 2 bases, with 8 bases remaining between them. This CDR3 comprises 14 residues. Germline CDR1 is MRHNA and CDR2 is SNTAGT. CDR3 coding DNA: TGTGCCAGCAGTGACGGGGGGGCCACAGATACGCAGTATTTT. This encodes CASSDGGATDTQYF.

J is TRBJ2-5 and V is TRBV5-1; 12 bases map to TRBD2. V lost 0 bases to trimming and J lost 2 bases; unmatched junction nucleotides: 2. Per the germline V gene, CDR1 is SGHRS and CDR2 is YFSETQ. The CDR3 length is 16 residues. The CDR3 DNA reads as TGCGCCAGCAGCTTGGTAGGACTAGCGGGACAAGAGACCCAGTACTTC. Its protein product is CASSLVGLAGQETQYF.

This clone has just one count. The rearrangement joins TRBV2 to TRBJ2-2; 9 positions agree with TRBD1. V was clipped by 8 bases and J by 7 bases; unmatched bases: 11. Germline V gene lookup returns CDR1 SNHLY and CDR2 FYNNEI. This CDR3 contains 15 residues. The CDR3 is CASQVKQGAGGELFF. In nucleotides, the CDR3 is TGTGCCAGCCAAGTCAAACAGGGGGCGGGCGGGGAGCTGTTTTTT.

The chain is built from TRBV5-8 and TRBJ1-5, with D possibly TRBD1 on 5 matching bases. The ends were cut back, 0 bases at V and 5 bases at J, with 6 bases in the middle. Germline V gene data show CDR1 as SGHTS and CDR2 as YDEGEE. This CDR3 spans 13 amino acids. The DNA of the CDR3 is TGTGCCAGCAGCTTGGTGGGACATCAGCCCCAGCATTTT. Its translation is CASSLVGHQPQHF. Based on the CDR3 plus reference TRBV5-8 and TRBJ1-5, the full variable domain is EAGVTQSPTHLIKTRGQQATLRCSPISGHTSVYWYQQALGLGLQFLLWYDEGEERNRGNFPPRFSGRQFPNYSSELNVNALELEDSALYLCASSLVGHQPQHFGDGTRLSIL.

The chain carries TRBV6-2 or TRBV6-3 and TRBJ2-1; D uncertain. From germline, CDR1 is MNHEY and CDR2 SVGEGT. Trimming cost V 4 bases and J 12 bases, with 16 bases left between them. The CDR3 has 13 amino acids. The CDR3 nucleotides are TGTGCCAGCAGTTCTCCGCCCATAGGTTGGCAGTTCTTC. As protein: CASSSPPIGWQFF.

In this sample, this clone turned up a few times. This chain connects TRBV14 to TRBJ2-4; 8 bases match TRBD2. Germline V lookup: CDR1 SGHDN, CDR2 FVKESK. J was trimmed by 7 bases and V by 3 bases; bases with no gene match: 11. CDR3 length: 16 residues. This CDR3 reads CASSHGSGTSRNIQYF. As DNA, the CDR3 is TGTGCCAGCAGCCATGGTAGCGGGACATCTCGGAACATTCAGTACTTC.

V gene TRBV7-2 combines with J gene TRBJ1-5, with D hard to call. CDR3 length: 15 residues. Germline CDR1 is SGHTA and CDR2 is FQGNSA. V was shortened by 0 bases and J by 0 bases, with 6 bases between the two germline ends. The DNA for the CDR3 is TGTGCCAGCAGCTTAGCCGGATATAGCAATCAGCCCCAGCATTTT. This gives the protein CASSLAGYSNQPQHF.

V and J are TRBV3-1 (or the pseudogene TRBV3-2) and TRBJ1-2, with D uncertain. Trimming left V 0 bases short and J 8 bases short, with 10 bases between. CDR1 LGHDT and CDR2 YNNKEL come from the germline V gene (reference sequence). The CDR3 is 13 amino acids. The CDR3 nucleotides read TGTGCCAGCAGCCAAGATGCCCGGGTGGGCTACACCTTC. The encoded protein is CASSQDARVGYTF.

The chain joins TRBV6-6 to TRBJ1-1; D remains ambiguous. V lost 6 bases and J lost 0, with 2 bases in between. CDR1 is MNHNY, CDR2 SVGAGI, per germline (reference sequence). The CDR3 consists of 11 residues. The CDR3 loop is CASRLNTEAFF. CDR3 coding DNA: TGTGCCAGCAGGCTGAACACTGAAGCTTTCTTT.

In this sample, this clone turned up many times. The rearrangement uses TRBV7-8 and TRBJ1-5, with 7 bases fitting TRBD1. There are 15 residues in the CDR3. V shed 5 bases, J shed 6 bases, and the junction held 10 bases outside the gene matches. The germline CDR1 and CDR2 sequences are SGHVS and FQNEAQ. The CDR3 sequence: CASSPRGGAPQPQHF. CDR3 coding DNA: TGTGCCAGCAGCCCCAGGGGGGGCGCCCCTCAGCCCCAGCATTTT.

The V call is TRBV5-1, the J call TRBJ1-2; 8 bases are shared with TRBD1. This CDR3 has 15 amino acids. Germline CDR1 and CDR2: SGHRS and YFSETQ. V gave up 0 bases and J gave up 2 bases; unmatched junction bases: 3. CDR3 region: CASSLGTGRNYGYTF. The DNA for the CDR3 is TGCGCCAGCAGCTTGGGGACAGGGAGGAACTATGGCTACACCTTC.

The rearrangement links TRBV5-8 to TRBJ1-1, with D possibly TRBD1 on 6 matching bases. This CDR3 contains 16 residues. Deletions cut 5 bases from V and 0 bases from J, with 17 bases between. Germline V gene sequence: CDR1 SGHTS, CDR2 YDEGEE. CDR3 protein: CASSHQLGGLNTEAFF. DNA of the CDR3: TGTGCCAGCAGTCATCAGCTGGGGGGCCTGAACACTGAAGCTTTCTTT.

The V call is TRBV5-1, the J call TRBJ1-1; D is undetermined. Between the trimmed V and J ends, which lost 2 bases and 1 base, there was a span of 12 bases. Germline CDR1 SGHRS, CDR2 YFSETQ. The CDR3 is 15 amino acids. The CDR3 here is CASSFFPETNTEAFF. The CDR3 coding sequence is TGCGCCAGCAGCTTTTTCCCAGAGACGAACACTGAAGCTTTCTTT.

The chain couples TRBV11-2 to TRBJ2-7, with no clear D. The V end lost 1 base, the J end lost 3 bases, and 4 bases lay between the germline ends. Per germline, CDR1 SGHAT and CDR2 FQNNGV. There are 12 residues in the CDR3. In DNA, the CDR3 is TGTGCCAGCAGCTTAGTCAACTACGAGCAGTACTTC. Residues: CASSLVNYEQYF. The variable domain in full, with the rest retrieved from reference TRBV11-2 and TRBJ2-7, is EAGVAQSPRYKIIEKRQSVAFWCNPISGHATLYWYQQILGQGPKLLIQFQNNGVVDDSQLPKDRFSAERLKGVDSTLKIQPAKLEDSAVYLCASSLVNYEQYFGPGTRLTVT.

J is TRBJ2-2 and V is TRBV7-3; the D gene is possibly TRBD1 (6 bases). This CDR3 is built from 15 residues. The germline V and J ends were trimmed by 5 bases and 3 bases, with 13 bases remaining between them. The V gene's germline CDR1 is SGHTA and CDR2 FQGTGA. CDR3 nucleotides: TGTGCCAGCAGCGCCAGGGGTTCCTACACCGGGGAGCTGTTTTTT. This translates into CASSARGSYTGELFF. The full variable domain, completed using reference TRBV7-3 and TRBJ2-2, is GAGVSQTPSNKVTEKGKYVELRCDPISGHTALYWYRQSLGQGPEFLIYFQGTGAADDSGLPNDRFFAVRPEGSVSTLKIQRTERGDSAVYLCASSARGSYTGELFFGEGSRLTVL.

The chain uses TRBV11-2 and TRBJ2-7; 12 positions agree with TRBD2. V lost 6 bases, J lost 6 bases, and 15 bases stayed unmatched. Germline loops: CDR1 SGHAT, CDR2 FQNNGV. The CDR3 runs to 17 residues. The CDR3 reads CASSSWTSGALRREQYF. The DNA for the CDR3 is TGTGCCAGCAGTTCCTGGACTAGCGGGGCGCTTCGCCGCGAGCAGTACTTC. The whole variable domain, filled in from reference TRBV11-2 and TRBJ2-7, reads EAGVAQSPRYKIIEKRQSVAFWCNPISGHATLYWYQQILGQGPKLLIQFQNNGVVDDSQLPKDRFSAERLKGVDSTLKIQPAKLEDSAVYLCASSSWTSGALRREQYFGPGTRLTVT.